This passage covers 7 T cell receptor beta chains from one sample sequenced in a study of shared clonotypes between healthy human individuals. The assay was immunoSEQ multiplex PCR, and TCRdb's table has in-frame clones only and misses some. There are approximately 1.1 million clones in the sample; about four fifths occur only once, and under 0.65% lies in the top ten. The sequencing input was memory CD4+ T cells from PBMCs. Indicated subset: CD45RA-negative fraction. Source of these receptors: a young man in good health. Some clones in this sample may be carry-over from other donors' samples.

In this sample, this clone turned up once. The rearrangement joins TRBV28 to TRBJ2-1; D uncertain. Germline CDR1 reads MDHEN; CDR2 reads SYDVKM. V lost 6 bases, J lost 6 bases, and 18 bases lay in between. The CDR3 contains 15 residues. The CDR3 spells CASSRTALGSNEQFF. The CDR3 DNA follows: TGTGCCAGCAGCCGGACGGCTCTCGGGTCCAATGAGCAGTTCTTC.

The chain carries TRBV6-4 and TRBJ2-1; 11 nucleotides match TRBD2. The germline gives CDR1 MRHNA, CDR2 SNTAGT. This CDR3 contains 16 residues. J lost 6 bases, V lost 2 bases, and 6 bases had no gene match. The CDR3 DNA reads as TGTGCCAGCAGTGACCAAATTAGCGGGAGGGGCAATGAGCAGTTCTTC. The encoded protein is CASSDQISGRGNEQFF.

The gene calls are TRBV28 and TRBJ2-7, with unresolved D. Germline values: CDR1 MDHEN, CDR2 SYDVKM. V was cut by 5 bases and J by 6 bases, with 17 bases left in between. The CDR3 sequence is 14 residues long. The CDR3 loop reads CASSPPPSRSEQYF. The CDR3 coding sequence is TGTGCCAGCAGTCCGCCCCCGAGTCGCTCCGAGCAGTACTTC. Full variable domain (remainder filled in from reference TRBV28 and TRBJ2-7): DVKVTQSSRYLVKRTGEKVFLECVQDMDHENMFWYRQDPGLGLRLIYFSYDVKMKEKGDIPEGYSVSREKKERFSLILESASTNQTSMYLCASSPPPSRSEQYFGPGTRLTVT.

The rearrangement links TRBV9 to TRBJ1-5, with a possible D match to TRBD1 (5 bases). The germline V gene has CDR1 SGDLS and CDR2 YYNGEE. V was cut by 0 bases and J by 4 bases, with 11 bases left in between. The CDR3 extends over 15 amino acids. CDR3 amino acids: CASSVGDGKNQPQHF. In nucleotides, the CDR3 is TGTGCCAGCAGCGTAGGGGACGGTAAAAATCAGCCCCAGCATTTT.

The V and J genes are TRBV11-1 and TRBJ2-1; D is ambiguous. The V gene's germline CDR1 is SGHAT and CDR2 FQDESV (reference sequence). CDR3 length: 13 amino acids. V was pared by 5 bases and J by 5 bases, with 10 bases between. CDR3 residues: CASSHYQHNEQFF. CDR3 nucleotide sequence: TGTGCCAGCAGCCATTATCAGCACAATGAGCAGTTCTTC.

CDR3 region: CASSLPSSADEQYF. The CDR3 DNA is TGCGCCAGCAGCTTGCCCAGTAGTGCGGACGAGCAGTACTTC. V and J are TRBV5-1 and TRBJ2-7; no reliable D call. Germline loops: CDR1 SGHRS, CDR2 YFSETQ. The V and J ends lost 1 base and 5 bases respectively, with 13 bases between them. The CDR3 sequence is 14 residues long. Variable domain in full (rest from reference TRBV5-1 and TRBJ2-7): KAGVTQTPRYLIKTRGQQVTLSCSPISGHRSVSWYQQTPGQGLQFLFEYFSETQRNKGNFPGRFSGRQFSNSRSEMNVSTLELGDSALYLCASSLPSSADEQYFGPGTRLTVT.

The chain couples TRBV4-2 to TRBJ1-3, with 7 bases that match TRBD1. CDR1 LGHNA and CDR2 YNFKEQ come from the germline V gene. V lost 0 bases, J lost 2 bases, and 10 bases stayed unmatched. This CDR3 is 18 amino acids long. The DNA of the CDR3 is TGTGCCAGCAGCCAAGATCCGGCAGGGGGAAGAACTGGAAACACCATATATTTT. Encoded protein: CASSQDPAGGRTGNTIYF.